This TCR beta chain originates from a study of blood T cells in healthy people across ages. Whole-study results and caveats: Strong correlation linked observed beta diversity and percent naive T cells.

Donors were systemically healthy Caucasian individuals from Russia aged roughly 6 to 100 years. Researchers isolated at least 7 million PBMCs per sample. This CDR3 spans 16 amino acids. V trimming: 8 bases; J trimming: 4 bases; junction bases outside the gene matches: 14. Per the germline V gene, CDR1 is MNHEY and CDR2 is SMNVEV (reference sequence). The count of this clonotype is one. What it recognizes is unknown. Primed by a sample-barcoded 5' primer and a J-beta primer mix, a second PCR proceeded for 7 to 11 cycles. Every single cDNA molecule received a tag from a template-switch adaptor with 12 random nucleotides. Each CDR3 protein gets one entry after TCRdb re-called the 5' RACE reads with MiXCR. The sample includes more than 650,000 distinct CDR3 sequences, 50% to 65% of them seen just once.

Material for sequencing was blood. The chain is built from TRBV27 and TRBJ1-2; 9 bases are shared with TRBD1. This receptor was obtained from a man of 80 years or more in good health. The CDR3 sequence: CASRHLSGQGIYGYTF. CDR3 DNA sequence: TGTGCCAGCCGACACCTCTCTGGACAGGGGATCTATGGCTACACCTTC.